This TCR beta chain appears in the sequencing data of a study of response to subunit inactivated influenza vaccine. A single record per CDR3 protein comes from TCRdb applying MiXCR to the RT-PCR reads. The sample has around 490,000 distinct CDR3 sequences, 6% to 9% seen once. Findings and caveats of the study: It was suggested by the authors that few new T cells are recruited by each seasonal influenza vaccination.

V shed 0 bases and J shed 7 bases, with 3 bases lying between them. The V gene's germline CDR1 is KGHDR and CDR2 SFDVKD. CDR3 length equals 11 residues. Regarding this clonotype: What it binds is not known.

The chain joins TRBV24-1 to TRBJ2-7, with no clear D. The receptor's source is a man aged 45-69 years who received an inactivated influenza vaccine. Sequenced here: PBMCs from blood, sampled around 2 years after vaccination. The CDR3 protein is CATSDLTEQYF. CDR3 in DNA: TGTGCCACCAGTGATTTGACTGAGCAGTACTTC.